This passage covers 15 T cell receptor beta chains from one sample sequenced in a study of blood T cell repertoires in COVID-19. Some clones are missing from TCRdb's copy, which holds only in-frame ones; the method was immunoSEQ multiplex PCR. The table lists tens of thousands of clones, 89% of them singletons, with 20% to 25% in the top ten. The source material was peripheral blood. All receptors derive from a man between 45 and 60 years old with active COVID-19.

This chain uses TRBV29-1 with TRBJ2-3; TRBD2 agrees at 13 bases. The junction had 4 bases not matched to a gene; V was cut back by 5 bases and J by 2 bases. The CDR3 length is 15 residues. The germline V gene encodes CDR1 SQVTM and CDR2 ANQGSEA. The CDR3 region has the DNA TGCAGCGTTCGACTAGCGGGAGGCCCCACAGATACGCAGTATTTT. Protein product: CSVRLAGGPTDTQYF.

This clone was detected only once. The chain recombines TRBV28 with TRBJ2-7; the D gene is possibly TRBD1 (6 bases). Germline V lookup: CDR1 MDHEN, CDR2 SYDVKM. Trimming left V 2 bases short and J 2 bases short, with 10 bases between. CDR3 size: 14 residues. CDR3 nucleotides: TGTGCCAGCAGTTTACAGGGGTGGGCCTACGAGCAGTACTTC. Translating gives CASSLQGWAYEQYF.

This sequence joins TRBV10-2 and TRBJ1-3, with 7 bases identical to TRBD1. V gave up 6 bases and J gave up 3 bases; unmatched junction bases: 5. The CDR3 has 14 amino acids. Germline V lookup: CDR1 WSHSY, CDR2 SAAADI. The CDR3 coding sequence is TGCGCCAGCAGGGGACAGTCTCTTGGAAACACCATATATTTT. Its translation is CASRGQSLGNTIYF.

The rearrangement uses TRBV7-9 and TRBJ2-1, with 12 bases identical to TRBD2. Germline-derived CDR1 and CDR2 are SEHNR and FQNEAQ (reference sequence). The CDR3 extends over 16 amino acids. V dropped 5 bases and J dropped 15; count of bases not matched to a gene: 17. The CDR3 DNA follows: TGTGCCAGCAGCCCCACCGGACTAGCGGGATTGGGTGAGGGGTTCTTC. Its protein is CASSPTGLAGLGEGFF. The whole variable domain, filled in from reference TRBV7-9 and TRBJ2-1, reads DTGVSQNPRHKITKRGQNVTFRCDPISEHNRLYWYRQTLGQGPEFLTYFQNEAQLEKSRLLSDRFSAERPKGSFSTLEIQRTEQGDSAMYLCASSPTGLAGLGEGFFGPGTRLTVL.

CDR3 sequence reads: CATAGIIDEQYF. In nucleotides, the CDR3 is TGTGCCACCGCCGGGATTATCGACGAGCAGTACTTC. The chain is built from TRBV28 and TRBJ2-7; perhaps TRBD2 as D (5 bases). Germline CDR1 MDHEN, CDR2 SYDVKM. This CDR3 has 12 amino acids. With 10 bases removed from V and 5 bases from J, the gap between germline ends came to 15 bases. The complete variable domain, with remaining parts taken from reference TRBV28 and TRBJ2-7, reads DVKVTQSSRYLVKRTGEKVFLECVQDMDHENMFWYRQDPGLGLRLIYFSYDVKMKEKGDIPEGYSVSREKKERFSLILESASTNQTSMYLCATAGIIDEQYFGPGTRLTVT.

The rearrangement joins TRBV5-1 to TRBJ1-2, with TRBD1 matching over 7 bases. V dropped 2 bases and J dropped 13; count of bases not matched to a gene: 8. Germline CDR1 is SGHRS and CDR2 is YFSETQ. CDR3 length: 12 amino acids. CDR3 sequence reads: CASSFLGQDCTF. The CDR3 DNA reads as TGCGCCAGCAGCTTCCTCGGACAGGACTGCACCTTC.

The chain is built from TRBV2 and TRBJ1-3, with a weak D call TRBD1 (6 bases). This CDR3 is built from 14 residues. The germline gives CDR1 SNHLY, CDR2 FYNNEI. The V end lost 7 bases, the J end lost 3 bases, and 13 bases lay between the germline ends. The CDR3 coding sequence is TGTGCCAGCATCGTGGGAGGGGGTGGAAACACCATATATTTT. Its protein product is CASIVGGGGNTIYF. Supplemented by reference TRBV2 and TRBJ1-3, the full variable domain reads EPEVTQTPSHQVTQMGQEVILRCVPISNHLYFYWYRQILGQKVEFLVSFYNNEISEKSEIFDDQFSVERPDGSNFTLKIRSTKLEDSAMYFCASIVGGGGNTIYFGEGSWLTVV.

This clone has just a few counts. The rearrangement links TRBV12-5 to TRBJ1-5, with 8 bases fitting TRBD1. Germline V lookup: CDR1 LGHNT, CDR2 FRNRAP. V was clipped by 6 bases and J by 1 base; unmatched bases: 8. The CDR3 extends over 16 amino acids. CDR3 sequence reads: CASGLGQGESNQPQHF. CDR3 DNA: TGTGCTAGTGGACTCGGACAGGGTGAAAGCAATCAGCCCCAGCATTTT.

The V call is TRBV6-5, the J call TRBJ2-2, with TRBD1 identical over 8 bases. Germline V gene data show CDR1 as MNHEY and CDR2 as SVGAGI. CDR3 size: 15 residues. The trim removed 6 bases at V and 0 bases at J, leaving 3 bases unmatched. CDR3 sequence (DNA): TGTGCCAGCAGACCGGGACAGGCGAACACCGGGGAGCTGTTTTTT. Translating it yields CASRPGQANTGELFF.

The rearrangement joins TRBV5-1 to TRBJ1-3; 7 nucleotides align to TRBD1. From germline, CDR1 is SGHRS and CDR2 YFSETQ. After removal of 0 bases from V and 4 bases from J, the junction contained 1 base not matched to a gene. The CDR3 runs 14 residues. In DNA, the CDR3 is TGCGCCAGCAGCTTGGGGGACAGAGGAAACACCATATATTTT. Translated, it gives CASSLGDRGNTIYF.

The chain joins TRBV6-1 to TRBJ2-7, with D tentatively TRBD2 (6 bases). Germline V gene lookup returns CDR1 MNHNS and CDR2 SASEGT. The CDR3 extends over 14 amino acids. The V gene lost 3 bases and the J gene lost 0 bases, with 9 bases spanning the gap. CDR3: CASSDGGSSYEQYF. For the CDR3, the DNA is TGTGCCAGCAGTGACGGGGGAAGCTCCTACGAGCAGTACTTC.

The CDR3 DNA reads TGTGCCAGCTCACCATCGCAGGGTGACTATGGCTACACCTTC. Residues: CASSPSQGDYGYTF. This rearrangement joins TRBV18 to TRBJ1-2; perhaps TRBD1 as D (5 bases). Germline CDR1 KGHSH, CDR2 LQKENI. Trimming left V 2 bases short and J 3 bases short, with 10 bases between. The CDR3 totals 14 residues. The variable domain in full, completed from reference TRBV18 and TRBJ1-2, reads NAGVMQNPRHLVRRRGQEARLRCSPMKGHSHVYWYRQLPEEGLKFMVYLQKENIIDESGMPKERFSAEFPKEGPSILRIQQVVRGDSAAYFCASSPSQGDYGYTFGSGTRLTVV.

The J gene is TRBJ2-3, the V gene TRBV6-2 or TRBV6-3; the D is unclear. V was trimmed by 4 bases and J by 4 bases, leaving 18 bases between them. The germline CDR1 and CDR2 sequences are MNHEY and SVGEGT. CDR3 length: 16 residues. CDR3 sequence: CASSSSPFHSSDTQYF. CDR3 in DNA: TGTGCCAGCAGTTCCTCTCCCTTTCACAGCTCAGATACGCAGTATTTT.

This clone was counted a few times. The chain joins TRBV2 to TRBJ2-7; weak D call: TRBD1 (5 bases). CDR3 length: 11 residues. Germline assignment: CDR1 SNHLY and CDR2 FYNNEI. Trimming took 7 bases from V and 7 from J, leaving 11 bases between them. The CDR3 loop reads CASKGAREQYF. CDR3 in DNA: TGTGCCAGCAAAGGGGCGCGAGAGCAGTACTTC.

This clone has a handful of counts. The chain links TRBV6-5 to TRBJ2-7; 9 bases agree with TRBD1. The CDR3 consists of 15 residues. With V trimmed by 5 bases and J by 7 bases, 12 bases remained unmatched. Germline CDR1 MNHEY, CDR2 SVGAGI. The DNA of the CDR3 is TGTGCCAGCAGTCTCCGGGACAGGGTCTCTGGGGAGCAGTACTTC. Its protein is CASSLRDRVSGEQYF.